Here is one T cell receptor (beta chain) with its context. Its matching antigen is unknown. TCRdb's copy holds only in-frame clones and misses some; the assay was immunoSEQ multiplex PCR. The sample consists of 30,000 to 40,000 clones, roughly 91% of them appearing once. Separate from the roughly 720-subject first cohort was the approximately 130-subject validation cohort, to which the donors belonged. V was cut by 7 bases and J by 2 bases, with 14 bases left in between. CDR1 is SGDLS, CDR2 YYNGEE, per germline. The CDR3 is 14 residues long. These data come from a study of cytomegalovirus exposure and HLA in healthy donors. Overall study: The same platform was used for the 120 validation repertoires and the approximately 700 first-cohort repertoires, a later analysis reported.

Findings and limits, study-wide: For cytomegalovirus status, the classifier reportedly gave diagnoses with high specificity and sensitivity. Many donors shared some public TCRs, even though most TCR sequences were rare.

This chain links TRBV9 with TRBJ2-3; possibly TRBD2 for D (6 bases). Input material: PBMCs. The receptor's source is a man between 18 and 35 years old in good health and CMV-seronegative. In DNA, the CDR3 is TGTGCCAGCCGACGGGGGACCAACACAGATACGCAGTATTTT. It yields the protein CASRRGTNTDTQYF. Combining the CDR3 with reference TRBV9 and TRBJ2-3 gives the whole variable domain DSGVTQTPKHLITATGQRVTLRCSPRSGDLSVYWYQQSLDQGLQFLIQYYNGEERAKGNILERFSAQQFPDLHSELNLSSLELGDSALYFCASRRGTNTDTQYFGPGTRLTVL.